This entry concerns a single T cell receptor beta chain. The data derive from a study of control samples from healthy donors and cancer patients. TCRdb's table, derived via immunoSEQ multiplex PCR, lists solely in-frame clones and lacks some. The sample yields around 90,000 clones, around nine tenths seen once. The CDR3 extends over 13 amino acids. V lost 0 bases to trimming and J lost 6 bases, with 6 bases between them. The V gene's germline CDR1 is GTSNPN and CDR2 SVGIG (reference sequence). Sequencing used blood. This sequence was found in a man aged 25 to 45 in good health. The chain recombines TRBV30 with TRBJ1-6, with D unresolved. As DNA, the CDR3 is TGTGCCTGGAGTGTTAACCCTAATTCACCCCTCCACTTT. It translates to CAWSVNPNSPLHF.